These T cell receptor beta chains were read from a single sample in a study of OX40 agonist ivuxolimab in advanced cancers. The repertoire was sequenced with immunoSEQ multiplex PCR; TCRdb's copy has only in-frame clones and lacks some. The repertoire holds about 80,000 clones, 87% seen once, with 0.32% in the top ten. This specimen was CD4+ or CD8+ T cells sorted from blood, taken in a trial of the OX40 agonist ivuxolimab. The receptors originated from an adult with an advanced solid tumor such as melanoma, head and neck, liver or kidney cancer. The CDR3 runs from the conserved cysteine through the conserved F or W. Fields, in order: J gene, D gene, clone size, V gene, CDR3 protein, CDR3 DNA. A D gene is named only where the DNA matches it firmly. The size field is filled for only some rows; it gives once, few, many or a size class.

TRBJ2-2	TRBD2	.	TRBV5-1	CASSLRSGGNTGELFF	TGCGCCAGCAGCTTGCGTAGCGGGGGGAACACCGGGGAGCTGTTTTTT
TRBJ2-3	TRBD1	.	TRBV9	CASSETGTGGPRDTQYF	TGTGCCAGCAGCGAGACCGGGACAGGGGGACCCCGAGATACGCAGTATTTT
TRBJ2-1	TRBD2	.	TRBV29-1	CSGRGTSGGTPRNEQFF	TGCAGCGGCCGCGGGACTAGCGGGGGCACCCCAAGGAATGAGCAGTTCTTC
TRBJ2-2	.	.	TRBV29-1	CSADKANTGELFF	TGCAGCGCAGACAAGGCGAACACCGGGGAGCTGTTTTTT
TRBJ2-7	.	.	TRBV28	CASTDQRGISYEQYF	TGTGCCAGCACCGATCAGAGGGGGATTTCCTACGAGCAGTACTTC
TRBJ2-7	TRBD2	.	TRBV7-6	CASSLEIAGGPHEQYF	TGTGCCAGCAGCTTGGAGATAGCGGGAGGGCCCCACGAGCAGTACTTC
TRBJ2-2	.	.	TRBV11-3	CASSSRQGTGELFF	TGTGCCAGCAGCTCCCGTCAGGGCACCGGGGAGCTGTTTTTT
TRBJ2-7	.	once	TRBV6-5	CASRETGYYEQYF	TGTGCCAGCAGAGAGACCGGTTACTACGAGCAGTACTTC
TRBJ2-5	.	.	TRBV11-2	CASSLESPLAGGQETQYF	TGTGCCAGCAGTTTAGAATCCCCTCTAGCTGGGGGCCAAGAGACCCAGTACTTC
TRBJ1-1	TRBD1	.	TRBV6-5	CASSWDRLNTEAFF	TGTGCCAGCAGCTGGGACAGGTTGAACACTGAAGCTTTCTTT
TRBJ2-3	TRBD2	.	TRBV30	CAWNGLADTQYF	TGTGCCTGGAACGGACTAGCCGATACGCAGTATTTT
TRBJ2-5	.	once	TRBV7-8	CASSFGPETQYF	TGTGCCAGCAGCTTTGGTCCGGAGACCCAGTACTTC
TRBJ1-3	.	.	TRBV7-2	CASSLGGRTSGNTIYF	TGTGCCAGCAGCTTAGGGGGACGAACCTCTGGAAACACCATATATTTT